One and the same sample provided the 11 T cell receptor beta chains below, sequenced in a study of blood T cell repertoires in COVID-19. The table came from immunoSEQ multiplex PCR; TCRdb's copy has only in-frame clones and leaves some out. The sample shows under 200,000 clones, about 85% of them seen only once. Input material: peripheral blood. Every receptor here comes from a man between 60 and 75 years old with active or convalescent COVID-19.

This clone was found once. V usage is TRBV5-5 and J usage is TRBJ2-5; 8 bases match TRBD2. Trimming at V came to 5 bases and at J to 5 bases, leaving 5 bases not matched to a gene. The CDR3 is 13 residues long. Germline loops: CDR1 SGHKS, CDR2 YYEKEE (reference sequence). The CDR3 DNA follows: TGTGCCAGCAGTTTTAGCGGGGTGGAGACCCAGTACTTC. It codes for CASSFSGVETQYF. Complete variable domain (other parts from reference TRBV5-5 and TRBJ2-5): DAGVTQSPTHLIKTRGQQVTLRCSPISGHKSVSWYQQVLGQGPQFIFQYYEKEERGRGNFPDRFSARQFPNYSSELNVNALLLGDSALYLCASSFSGVETQYFGPGTRLLVL.

The rearrangement joins TRBV28 to TRBJ1-5, with D perhaps TRBD1 (6 bases). This CDR3 is 15 amino acids long. Trimming left V 4 bases short and J 3 bases short, with 13 bases between. CDR1 and CDR2 from the germline V gene are MDHEN and SYDVKM. The DNA for the CDR3 is TGTGCCAGCAGTTCCGGACAGATCTACAATCAGCCCCAGCATTTT. Translation gives CASSSGQIYNQPQHF.

The CDR3 is CAWNRGTDEQYF. The CDR3 bases are TGTGCCTGGAATAGGGGTACGGACGAGCAGTACTTC. The chain employs TRBV30 and TRBJ2-7, with D perhaps TRBD1 (5 bases). This CDR3 spans 12 amino acids. The germline gives CDR1 GTSNPN, CDR2 SVGIG (reference sequence). Between the trimmed V and J ends, which lost 4 bases and 5 bases, there was a span of 12 bases.

The sample holds one count of this clone. The chain combines TRBV12-5 with TRBJ2-7; 7 nucleotides line up with TRBD1. The CDR3 has 13 residues. From germline, CDR1 is LGHNT and CDR2 FRNRAP. V shed 3 bases, J shed 5 bases, and the junction held 4 bases outside the gene matches. CDR3 residues: CASGLQGTHEQYF. The CDR3 DNA reads TGTGCTAGTGGTTTACAGGGGACGCACGAGCAGTACTTC.

This clone has a single count. The chain is built from TRBV3-1 (or the pseudogene TRBV3-2) and TRBJ1-2; 9 nucleotides match TRBD1. This CDR3 spans 14 amino acids. Germline values: CDR1 LGHDT, CDR2 YNNKEL (reference sequence). The V gene end was trimmed by 4 bases and the J gene end by 4 bases; junction bases not matched to a gene: 4. Here the CDR3 DNA reads TGTGCCAGCAGCCTGGGACAGGGCGTCTATGGCTACACCTTC. Its protein product is CASSLGQGVYGYTF.

The chain couples TRBV11-2 to TRBJ2-2; 8 nucleotides agree with TRBD1. CDR1 and CDR2 from the germline V gene are SGHAT and FQNNGV. The trim removed 5 bases at V and 4 bases at J, leaving 9 bases unmatched. The CDR3 has 16 amino acids. CDR3 coding DNA: TGTGCCAGCAGCCGGCAGGGGGCGCCGGGCACCGGGGAGCTGTTTTTT. It encodes CASSRQGAPGTGELFF.

The chain joins TRBV15 to TRBJ2-1; 10 bases match TRBD1. CDR3 length equals 16 residues. Germline V gene sequence: CDR1 LNHNV, CDR2 YYDKDF (reference sequence). The trim removed 2 bases at V and 10 bases at J, leaving 11 bases unmatched. CDR3 residues: CATSRSTGGRRGEQFF. CDR3 nucleotides: TGTGCCACCAGCAGATCGACAGGGGGCCGGAGGGGGGAGCAGTTCTTC.

This clone appeared many times. The chain uses TRBV5-6 and TRBJ2-7, with 7 bases aligning to TRBD2. CDR3 length: 17 amino acids. Germline CDR1 is SGHDT and CDR2 is YYEEEE. J was trimmed by 0 bases and V by 4 bases; bases with no gene match: 13. The CDR3 is CASSPLGERGSSYEQYF. Here the CDR3 DNA reads TGTGCCAGCAGCCCTCTTGGGGAGCGGGGCAGCTCCTACGAGCAGTACTTC.

The V gene is TRBV11-1, the J gene TRBJ1-1, with TRBD1 matching over 7 bases. In germline, CDR1 is SGHAT, CDR2 FQDESV (reference sequence). J gave up 10 bases and V 5 bases, and 7 bases lay outside the gene matches. The CDR3 extends over 12 amino acids. CDR3 sequence (DNA): TGTGCCAGCAGCCATCGGGACAGAGGAGCTTTCTTT. It specifies CASSHRDRGAFF.

V and J are TRBV19 and TRBJ1-4; 11 bases match TRBD1. The CDR3 consists of 16 residues. Germline CDR1 is LNHDA and CDR2 is SQIVND (reference sequence). V shed 5 bases and J 6 bases; nucleotides not matched to a gene: 8. The CDR3 spells CASSPPPGQGDEKLFF. In DNA form, the CDR3 reads TGTGCCAGTAGTCCCCCACCGGGACAGGGGGATGAAAAACTGTTTTTT.

The V call is TRBV18, the J call TRBJ2-5; D is ambiguous. The CDR3 consists of 13 residues. Germline V gene lookup returns CDR1 KGHSH and CDR2 LQKENI. Trimming shortened V by 2 bases and J by 5 bases, and 9 bases separated the two germline ends. Written as DNA, the CDR3 is TGTGCCAGCTCACCAGGGCTGACCGAGACCCAGTACTTC. Encoded protein: CASSPGLTETQYF.